The rows below give T cell receptor beta chains drawn from one sample of a study of T cells after yellow fever vaccination. In TCRdb, the 5' RACE reads were re-called with MiXCR into one record per CDR3 protein. The sample shows 300,000 or so distinct CDR3 sequences, about 6.6% of them seen only once. Source: PBMCs, taken roughly 46 days after the first yellow fever vaccination. All receptors come from a man between 18 and 29 years old who received the YFV17D yellow fever vaccine. Both conserved end residues are part of each CDR3. Each record gives: J gene, D gene, clone size, V gene, CDR3 DNA, CDR3 protein. D genes are given only for firm matches. Expanded clones are given a class, and other clones once, few, many or no size at all.

J: TRBJ1-6; D: .; size: .; V: TRBV4-2; DNA: TGTGCCAGCAGCCAAGTAGTGCGTTCACCCCTCCACTTT; CDR3: CASSQVVRSPLHF
J: TRBJ1-5; D: .; size: .; V: TRBV9; DNA: TGTGCCAGCAGCACCACAGGGAGCAATCAGCCCCAGCATTTT; CDR3: CASSTTGSNQPQHF
J: TRBJ2-1; D: .; size: few; V: TRBV20-1; DNA: TGCAGTGCTAGAGATGGGCGGAACTCCTACAATGAGCAGTTCTTC; CDR3: CSARDGRNSYNEQFF
J: TRBJ2-1; D: TRBD2; size: many; V: TRBV3-1; DNA: TGTGCCAGCAGCCAAGTTCTACTAGCGGGGGCCAAGGAGCAGTTCTTC; CDR3: CASSQVLLAGAKEQFF
J: TRBJ2-2; D: .; size: .; V: TRBV18; DNA: TGTGCCAGCTCACCACCGGGACCTCGGGGGACCGGGGAGCTGTTTTTT; CDR3: CASSPPGPRGTGELFF
J: TRBJ2-1; D: .; size: few; V: TRBV28; DNA: TGTGCCAGCAGTTTAGGCAAACTACCGAGCTCCTACAATGAGCAGTTCTTC; CDR3: CASSLGKLPSSYNEQFF
J: TRBJ2-6; D: .; size: few; V: TRBV7-9; DNA: TGTGCCAGCAGCTTAGCCCGGCAGGGAGCTGGGGCCAACGTCCTGACTTTC; CDR3: CASSLARQGAGANVLTF
J: TRBJ1-2; D: .; size: few; V: TRBV25-1; DNA: TGTGCCAGCAGTGTGGGGTTCGGGGGCTACACCTTC; CDR3: CASSVGFGGYTF
J: TRBJ2-2; D: .; size: few; V: TRBV2; DNA: TGTGCCAGCAGTGAGGACGGAGCGAACACCGGGGAGCTGTTTTTT; CDR3: CASSEDGANTGELFF
J: TRBJ2-7; D: TRBD1; size: many; V: TRBV29-1; DNA: TGCAGCGTCTCACGGGACAGCGGTTCCTACGAGCAGTACTTC; CDR3: CSVSRDSGSYEQYF
J: TRBJ2-7; D: TRBD1; size: few; V: TRBV11-2; DNA: TGTGCCAGCAGCTCAACCGGGACAGGGATCTACGAGCAGTACTTC; CDR3: CASSSTGTGIYEQYF
J: TRBJ1-1; D: .; size: .; V: TRBV29-1; DNA: TGCAGCGTGTCAACGGATCCCCTGAACACTGAAGCTTTCTTT; CDR3: CSVSTDPLNTEAFF
J: TRBJ1-4; D: .; size: few; V: TRBV12-3/TRBV12-4; DNA: TGTGCCAGCAGTTTCGTCCCAGCAGGCGAAAAACTGTTTTTT; CDR3: CASSFVPAGEKLFF
J: TRBJ1-5; D: TRBD1; size: many; V: TRBV5-1; DNA: TGTGCCAGCAGCTTAGGGGGCCCCAATCAGCCCCAGCATTTT; CDR3: CASSLGGPNQPQHF
J: TRBJ1-5; D: .; size: many; V: TRBV5-1; DNA: TGCGCCAGCAGCTTGAAATATCGGGGGCTGAGCAATCAGCCCCAGCATTTT; CDR3: CASSLKYRGLSNQPQHF
J: TRBJ1-6; D: .; size: .; V: TRBV27; DNA: TGTGCCAGCAGAACGGGACACGAATCACCCCTCCACTTT; CDR3: CASRTGHESPLHF
J: TRBJ1-2; D: .; size: few; V: TRBV5-4; DNA: TGTGCCAGCAGCACCGGGGGAGGGCTTCAGGAGGGCTACACCTTC; CDR3: CASSTGGGLQEGYTF
J: TRBJ1-6; D: .; size: .; V: TRBV7-9; DNA: TGTGCCAGCAGCTTAAATGCGCGTTTTTCCTATAATTCACCCCTCCACTTT; CDR3: CASSLNARFSYNSPLHF
J: TRBJ1-5; D: .; size: few; V: TRBV6-5; DNA: TGTGCCAGCAGTTACGCGGGGAATCAGCCCCAGCATTTT; CDR3: CASSYAGNQPQHF
J: TRBJ1-5; D: .; size: few; V: TRBV4-1; DNA: TGCGCCAGCAGCCCCATCCCCGCAGGCACCAATCAGCCCCAGCATTTT; CDR3: CASSPIPAGTNQPQHF
J: TRBJ2-3; D: TRBD2; size: many; V: TRBV7-2; DNA: TGTGCCAGCAGCTTACGGCCAGCGGGGGGCCTGGATACGCAGTATTTT; CDR3: CASSLRPAGGLDTQYF
J: TRBJ2-5; D: .; size: .; V: TRBV5-1; DNA: TGCGCCAGCAGCTTAGGGGACCGGTACCAAGAGACCCAGTACTTC; CDR3: CASSLGDRYQETQYF
J: TRBJ2-1; D: .; size: many; V: TRBV6-5; DNA: TGTGCCAGCAGTTATTCGACAGTTTACAATGAGCAGTTCTTC; CDR3: CASSYSTVYNEQFF
J: TRBJ2-6; D: .; size: many; V: TRBV12-3/TRBV12-4; DNA: TGTGCCAGCATAAGCTTTCCTGGGGTCGACTCTGGGGCCAACGTCCTGACTTTC; CDR3: CASISFPGVDSGANVLTF
J: TRBJ2-7; D: .; size: .; V: TRBV20-1; DNA: TGCTGTGCTAGAGATCCGAGGGAAGGGTTAGGCTACGAGCAGTACTTC; CDR3: CCARDPREGLGYEQYF
J: TRBJ2-3; D: .; size: few; V: TRBV9; DNA: TGTGCCAGCAGCGCATCAGGGGCCGATACGCAGTATTTT; CDR3: CASSASGADTQYF
J: TRBJ2-1; D: TRBD2; size: few; V: TRBV6-4; DNA: TGTGCCAGCAGTGACTTTGCGGGGGGGAGTGAGCAGTTCTTC; CDR3: CASSDFAGGSEQFF
J: TRBJ2-5; D: TRBD2; size: few; V: TRBV6-1; DNA: TGTGCCAGCAGATCTCTAGCGGGGGGCTTCCAAGAGACCCAGTACTTC; CDR3: CASRSLAGGFQETQYF
J: TRBJ1-6; D: .; size: .; V: TRBV30; DNA: TGTGCCTGGAGTTTCGGGGCCTCCTATAATTCACCCCTCCACTTT; CDR3: CAWSFGASYNSPLHF
J: TRBJ2-7; D: .; size: .; V: TRBV14; DNA: TGTGCCAGCAGCCCGACCTATACCTACGAGCAGTACTTC; CDR3: CASSPTYTYEQYF
J: TRBJ2-1; D: .; size: .; V: TRBV2; DNA: TGTGCCAGCAATGGCGGGGTGTACAATGAGCAGTTCTTC; CDR3: CASNGGVYNEQFF
J: TRBJ2-7; D: .; size: many; V: TRBV13; DNA: TGTGCCAGCAGTGTTCTCGGTCCAGGAGGGGAGCAGTACTTC; CDR3: CASSVLGPGGEQYF
J: TRBJ2-3; D: .; size: many; V: TRBV6-2/TRBV6-3; DNA: TGTGCCAGCACGGCAGGGGCAGATACGCAGTATTTT; CDR3: CASTAGADTQYF
J: TRBJ2-3; D: .; size: .; V: TRBV4-3; DNA: TGCGCCAGCAGCCAAGGCCCCGTGACAGGACCCACAGATACGCAGTATTTT; CDR3: CASSQGPVTGPTDTQYF
J: TRBJ2-5; D: TRBD1; size: many; V: TRBV5-1; DNA: TGCGCCAGCAGCCTGGGTGACAGGGACCGAGAGACCCAGTACTTC; CDR3: CASSLGDRDRETQYF
J: TRBJ1-3; D: .; size: .; V: TRBV18; DNA: TGTGCCAGCTCACCACAGGCCCCACCTGGAAACACCATATATTTT; CDR3: CASSPQAPPGNTIYF